The clone carrying this T cell receptor beta chain was recorded once. Its target is unknown. The authors obtained PBMCs from over 7.5 ml of fresh peripheral blood. Amplified regions were TCR beta CDR3 sequences from RNA transcripts. Using the HTBI primer set, a first-round RT-PCR was run on the TCR CDR3. A single record per CDR3 protein comes from TCRdb applying MiXCR to the multiplex PCR reads. The sample shows some 600,000 distinct CDR3 sequences, roughly 14% of them seen only once. These data originate in a study of T cells in Graves' hyperthyroidism and ophthalmopathy. Study observations and caveats: Blood samples included most of the expanded thyroid clonotypes exceeding 0.001. Ophthalmopathy, as predicted by the model, came a median roughly 6.5 months after the prediction.

This clonotype was obtained from a woman aged 30 to 39 with Graves' hyperthyroidism that later progressed to Graves' ophthalmopathy. Material for sequencing was blood.

The CDR3 DNA reads TGTGCCAGCAGATTCACCCGGGGAGCAACTAATGAAAAACTGTTTTTT. Residues: CASRFTRGATNEKLFF. This chain links TRBV12-3 or TRBV12-4 with TRBJ1-4; no clear D gene. Trimming pared 6 bases from V and 0 bases from J, leaving 14 bases between. The CDR3 is made up of 16 amino acids.